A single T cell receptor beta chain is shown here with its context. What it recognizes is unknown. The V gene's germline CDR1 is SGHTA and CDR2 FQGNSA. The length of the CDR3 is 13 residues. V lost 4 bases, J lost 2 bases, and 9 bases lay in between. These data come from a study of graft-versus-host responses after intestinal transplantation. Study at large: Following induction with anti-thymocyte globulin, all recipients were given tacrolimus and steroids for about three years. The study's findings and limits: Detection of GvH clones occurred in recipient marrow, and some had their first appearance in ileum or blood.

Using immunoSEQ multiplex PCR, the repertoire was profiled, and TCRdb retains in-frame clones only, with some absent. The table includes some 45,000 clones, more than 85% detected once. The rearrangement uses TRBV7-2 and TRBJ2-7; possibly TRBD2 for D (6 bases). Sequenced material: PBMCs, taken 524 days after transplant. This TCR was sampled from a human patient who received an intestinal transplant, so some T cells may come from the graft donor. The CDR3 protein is CASSWDFTYEQYF. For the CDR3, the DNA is TGTGCCAGCAGCTGGGACTTTACCTACGAGCAGTACTTC.